The next 9 T cell receptor beta chains were all read from a single sample in a study of T cell therapy after organ transplantation. Some clones are missing from TCRdb's copy, which holds only in-frame ones; the method was immunoSEQ multiplex PCR. The table records 40,000 to 60,000 clones, approximately 94% of them present only once. For these TCRs, the target antigens are not known. Sequenced material: CD8+ T cells from blood, taken before autologous CMV-specific T cell therapy. These receptors were obtained from a human patient who had received a solid organ transplant and had CMV disease.

The rearrangement joins TRBV12-5 to TRBJ2-1; TRBD2 matches 13 bases. J gave up 4 bases and V 6 bases, and 9 bases lay outside the gene matches. There are 17 residues in the CDR3. Germline loops: CDR1 LGHNT, CDR2 FRNRAP. CDR3: CASGLPGTSGVYNEQFF. The CDR3 nucleotides are TGTGCTAGTGGGCTACCCGGGACTAGCGGGGTTTACAATGAGCAGTTCTTC. Full variable domain (remainder filled in from reference TRBV12-5 and TRBJ2-1): DARVTQTPRHKVTEMGQEVTMRCQPILGHNTVFWYRQTMMQGLELLAYFRNRAPLDDSGMPKDRFSAEMPDATLATLKIQPSEPRDSAVYFCASGLPGTSGVYNEQFFGPGTRLTVL.

The chain links TRBV7-9 to TRBJ1-1; possibly TRBD1 for D (5 bases). This CDR3 has 14 residues. V lost 1 base and J lost 4, with 10 bases in between. Germline V gene sequence: CDR1 SEHNR, CDR2 FQNEAQ (reference sequence). This CDR3 reads CASSLVGGGTEAFF. The DNA of the CDR3 is TGTGCCAGCAGCTTAGTCGGGGGAGGCACTGAAGCTTTCTTT.

The rearrangement links TRBV6-1 to TRBJ2-5; TRBD1 aligns across 8 bases. Losses at the gene ends were 7 bases for V and 5 bases for J; bases not matched to a gene: 6. The CDR3 spans 13 residues. Per germline, CDR1 MNHNS and CDR2 SASEGT. The chain's CDR3 is CASTGQGWETQYF. As DNA, the CDR3 is TGTGCCAGCACCGGACAGGGTTGGGAGACCCAGTACTTC.

The chain has TRBV9 and TRBJ2-2, with D tentatively TRBD1 (5 bases). Germline-derived CDR1 and CDR2 are SGDLS and YYNGEE. The CDR3 runs to 16 residues. Trimming removed 4 bases from V and 0 bases from J, with 13 bases in between. The CDR3: CASSPRTPTNTGELFF. The CDR3 DNA is TGTGCCAGCAGCCCACGGACACCCACGAACACCGGGGAGCTGTTTTTT.

The chain combines TRBV13 with TRBJ2-2; D might be TRBD2 (6 bases). Looked up from germline, CDR1 is PRHDT and CDR2 is FYEKMQ (reference sequence). The CDR3 consists of 14 residues. The V end lost 1 base, the J end lost 7 bases, and 10 bases lay between the germline ends. CDR3: CASSLETSHGELFF. DNA for the CDR3: TGTGCCAGCAGCTTAGAGACTAGTCACGGGGAGCTGTTTTTT.

The chain has TRBV4-1 and TRBJ1-6; 9 nucleotides align to TRBD1. The CDR3 has 15 amino acids. Germline lookup yields CDR1 MGHRA and CDR2 YSYEKL. V lost 4 bases and J lost 7; bases outside the gene matches: 5. The CDR3 region has the DNA TGCGCCAGCAGCCTTACAGGGGGCGCAAATTCACCCCTCCACTTT. The encoded protein is CASSLTGGANSPLHF.

The chain couples TRBV11-2 to TRBJ1-1; no clear D. The CDR3 is made up of 14 amino acids. The ends were cut back, 1 base at V and 7 bases at J, with 13 bases in the middle. Germline values: CDR1 SGHAT, CDR2 FQNNGV. DNA for the CDR3: TGTGCCAGCAGCTTAGGCGAAGGGAGGATTGAAGCTTTCTTT. Translating gives CASSLGEGRIEAFF.

This chain links TRBV4-1 with TRBJ2-3; D gene ambiguous. The CDR3 is 14 amino acids. The germline V gene encodes CDR1 MGHRA and CDR2 YSYEKL. Trimming cost V 1 base and J 4 bases, with 9 bases left between them. In DNA, the CDR3 is TGCGCCAGCAGCCAAGGCCCATTAGCAGATACGCAGTATTTT. This sequence encodes CASSQGPLADTQYF.

The V call is TRBV4-2, the J call TRBJ2-4; 12 nucleotides match TRBD2. The CDR3 contains 18 residues. With V trimmed by 4 bases and J by 0 bases, 7 bases remained unmatched. Germline assignment: CDR1 LGHNA and CDR2 YNFKEQ. This CDR3 reads CASSPASGRAGAKNIQYF. CDR3 nucleotide sequence: TGTGCCAGCAGCCCGGCTAGCGGGAGGGCCGGAGCCAAAAACATTCAGTACTTC.